Shown below are 26 T cell receptor beta chains from a single sample sequenced in a study of T cell changes during pregnancy in multiple sclerosis. Clones were sequenced by immunoSEQ multiplex PCR, and TCRdb holds only the in-frame ones, with some missing. The sample contains about 58,000 clones, about 90% of which appear only once. The sample in question was CD4+ T cells from peripheral blood mononuclear cells, obtained after pregnancy. These receptors originate from a female donor in good health, enrolled as a control in a pregnancy study.

This chain links TRBV4-3 with TRBJ2-3; 7 nucleotides line up with TRBD2. V lost 1 base, J lost 0 bases, and 10 bases stayed unmatched. The germline V gene has CDR1 LGHNA and CDR2 YSLEER. The CDR3 sequence is 18 residues long. CDR3 in amino acids: CASSQASAVAGSTDTQYF. CDR3 bases: TGCGCCAGCAGCCAAGCCTCTGCGGTAGCGGGCAGCACAGATACGCAGTATTTT.

This clone occurred a few times. The chain couples TRBV5-1 to TRBJ2-1, with 7 bases matching TRBD2. Germline V gene data show CDR1 as SGHRS and CDR2 as YFSETQ. The CDR3 has 15 amino acids. Germline trimming cut 6 bases from V and 2 bases from J; bases unmatched to any gene: 8. CDR3 in DNA: TGCGCCAGCACCCGGGACTACCAGACCTACAATGAGCAGTTCTTC. It encodes CASTRDYQTYNEQFF. Based on the CDR3 plus reference TRBV5-1 and TRBJ2-1, the full variable domain is KAGVTQTPRYLIKTRGQQVTLSCSPISGHRSVSWYQQTPGQGLQFLFEYFSETQRNKGNFPGRFSGRQFSNSRSEMNVSTLELGDSALYLCASTRDYQTYNEQFFGPGTRLTVL.

The chain employs TRBV19 and TRBJ1-5; D is possibly TRBD1 (5 bases). The germline gives CDR1 LNHDA, CDR2 SQIVND (reference sequence). Between the trimmed V and J ends, which lost 6 bases and 4 bases, there was a span of 13 bases. This CDR3 comprises 14 residues. The CDR3 loop reads CASREFGANQPQHF. The DNA for the CDR3 is TGTGCCAGTAGGGAGTTTGGGGCGAATCAGCCCCAGCATTTT.

This chain connects TRBV7-8 to TRBJ1-1; D is uncertain. The CDR3 runs 15 residues. CDR1 is SGHVS, CDR2 FQNEAQ, per germline. The V end lost 3 bases, the J end lost 0 bases, and 11 bases lay between the germline ends. The CDR3 loop is CASSFLRGVNTEAFF. The DNA for the CDR3 is TGTGCCAGCAGCTTTTTAAGAGGTGTGAACACTGAAGCTTTCTTT.

The genes are TRBV6-5 and TRBJ1-2; 7 bases agree with TRBD1. There are 14 residues in the CDR3. The V gene end was trimmed by 6 bases and the J gene end by 6 bases; junction bases not matched to a gene: 10. Germline-derived CDR1 and CDR2 are MNHEY and SVGAGI. CDR3 in amino acids: CASSFLQGKHGYTF. CDR3 DNA: TGTGCCAGCAGCTTTCTACAGGGGAAACATGGCTACACCTTC.

This chain connects TRBV5-3 to TRBJ2-7, with 7 bases that match TRBD2. TRBV5-3 is identified as an open reading frame with a role that is uncertain. The CDR3 runs 15 residues. V shed 0 bases and J 3 bases; nucleotides not matched to a gene: 6. In nucleotides, the CDR3 is TGTGCCAGAAGCTTGGTAGCGGGTAGGCTCTACGAGCAGTACTTC. It codes for CARSLVAGRLYEQYF.

The chain employs TRBV7-8 and TRBJ2-7; unclear D gene. V was trimmed by 8 bases and J by 1 base, leaving 21 bases between them. The CDR3 has 16 amino acids. Germline V gene sequence: CDR1 SGHVS, CDR2 FQNEAQ. CDR3 sequence reads: CASRKLGQAKSYEQYF. The CDR3 nucleotides read TGTGCCAGCCGCAAACTTGGGCAGGCCAAATCCTACGAGCAGTACTTC.

The chain employs TRBV5-6 and TRBJ1-1, with 7 bases fitting TRBD1. The CDR3 has 12 residues. Trimming cost V 0 bases and J 10 bases; bases outside gene matches: 3. Germline V CDR1 and CDR2: SGHDT, YYEEEE. CDR3 coding DNA: TGTGCCAGCAGCTTGGAGGGGGCGGGAGCTTTCTTT. Translated: CASSLEGAGAFF.

This chain links TRBV6-6 with TRBJ1-4; 9 nucleotides match TRBD1. This CDR3 is built from 15 residues. Germline CDR1 MNHNY, CDR2 SVGAGI (reference sequence). Trimming at V came to 2 bases and at J to 7 bases, leaving 5 bases not matched to a gene. CDR3 sequence (DNA): TGTGCCAGCAGTTACGGGGACAGGGTTGGTGAAAAACTGTTTTTT. This translates into CASSYGDRVGEKLFF.

The sample holds one count of this clone. The chain has TRBV9 and TRBJ1-2; the match to TRBD1 covers 7 bases. V lost 0 bases and J lost 7; bases outside the gene matches: 12. CDR1 is SGDLS and CDR2 is YYNGEE in the germline V gene. The CDR3 consists of 16 residues. CDR3 DNA: TGTGCCAGCAGCGTAGACGGATTAGGGACAGTATCTGGCTACACCTTC. Its protein product is CASSVDGLGTVSGYTF.

The chain joins TRBV2 to TRBJ1-2, with a possible D match to TRBD1 (5 bases). V was cut by 1 base and J by 4 bases, with 7 bases left in between. Germline V gene sequence: CDR1 SNHLY, CDR2 FYNNEI. The CDR3 runs to 13 residues. DNA of the CDR3: TGTGCCAGCAGTGAAGAGGGGATCTATGGCTACACCTTC. Its translation is CASSEEGIYGYTF.

The rearrangement uses TRBV4-1 and TRBJ2-5; D possibly corresponds to TRBD2 (6 bases). CDR1 and CDR2 (germline): MGHRA, YSYEKL. The V end was cut by 2 bases, the J end by 3 bases, with 10 bases between. This CDR3 has 14 residues. The CDR3 reads CASSQNGGKETQYF. CDR3 nucleotide sequence: TGCGCCAGCAGCCAAAATGGGGGGAAAGAGACCCAGTACTTC.

This clone was found a few times. This chain connects TRBV15 to TRBJ2-5, with D uncertain. This CDR3 has 15 residues. Per germline, CDR1 LNHNV and CDR2 YYDKDF (reference sequence). V was clipped by 0 bases and J by 5 bases, with 13 bases between them. The CDR3 loop is CATSRDSLKRETQYF. The DNA for the CDR3 is TGTGCCACCAGCAGAGATAGCCTCAAAAGGGAGACCCAGTACTTC.

The V and J genes are TRBV11-3 and TRBJ2-7, with no clear D. Between the trimmed V and J ends, which lost 0 bases and 2 bases, there was a span of 8 bases. The CDR3 contains 14 residues. CDR1 SGHNT and CDR2 YENEEA come from the germline V gene. Here the CDR3 DNA reads TGTGCCAGCAGCTTAGATACAACTACCTACGAGCAGTACTTC. This encodes CASSLDTTTYEQYF.

The CDR3 region is CASTEGASTDTQYF. DNA of the CDR3: TGCGCCAGCACCGAAGGGGCTAGCACAGATACGCAGTATTTT. The chain employs TRBV5-1 and TRBJ2-3; D might be TRBD1 (5 bases). Germline V lookup: CDR1 SGHRS, CDR2 YFSETQ. The CDR3 spans 14 residues. The germline V and J ends were trimmed by 6 bases and 0 bases, with 11 bases remaining between them.

CDR3: CASSLGYRAGDTQYF. In DNA form, the CDR3 reads TGTGCCAGCAGCTTAGGCTACAGGGCGGGAGATACGCAGTATTTT. V usage is TRBV11-3 and J usage is TRBJ2-3; a weak D match, TRBD1 (6 bases). The V gene's germline CDR1 is SGHNT and CDR2 YENEEA. Trimming left V 1 base short and J 5 bases short, with 13 bases between. The CDR3 runs to 15 residues.

The chain uses TRBV5-1 and TRBJ1-2, with 11 bases aligning to TRBD1. V shed 5 bases and J 7 bases; nucleotides not matched to a gene: 7. CDR1 and CDR2 (germline): SGHRS, YFSETQ. The CDR3 has 14 amino acids. CDR3 DNA sequence: TGCGCCAGCAGGGACGGACAGGGGGCTGGTGGCTACACCTTC. Amino acids: CASRDGQGAGGYTF.

This clone has more than one count but fewer than ten. This sequence joins TRBV4-1 and TRBJ1-3; 9 bases fit TRBD1. V trimming: 5 bases; J trimming: 8 bases; junction bases outside the gene matches: 13. Germline V CDR1 and CDR2: MGHRA, YSYEKL. The CDR3 length is 16 residues. The CDR3 loop is CASSTHGTGSKDTIYF. CDR3 in DNA: TGCGCCAGCAGCACACACGGGACAGGGAGTAAGGACACCATATATTTT.

The J gene is TRBJ2-5, the V gene TRBV7-9, with TRBD1 matching over 8 bases. This CDR3 is 16 amino acids long. Germline V gene lookup returns CDR1 SEHNR and CDR2 FQNEAQ (reference sequence). Trimming at V came to 6 bases and at J to 4 bases, leaving 13 bases not matched to a gene. In DNA form, the CDR3 reads TGTGCCAGCAGTCGTGGGGCGCAGGGGGCAGGAGAGACCCAGTACTTC. This encodes CASSRGAQGAGETQYF.

This rearrangement joins TRBV7-9 to TRBJ1-1; D is undetermined. V was pared by 3 bases and J by 1 base, with 6 bases between. The CDR3 runs 13 residues. Germline V gene lookup returns CDR1 SEHNR and CDR2 FQNEAQ (reference sequence). The CDR3 DNA sequence: TGTGCCAGCAGCTTTACTCAGAACACTGAAGCTTTCTTT. Translation: CASSFTQNTEAFF.

The CDR3 DNA reads as TGTGCCAGCAGCAAAGGAGGCATGAACACTGAAGCTTTCTTT. Its protein is CASSKGGMNTEAFF. The rearrangement uses TRBV21-1 and TRBJ1-1. TRBV21-1 is a pseudogene locus. The CDR3 extends over 14 amino acids.

V and J are TRBV7-9 and TRBJ1-3; tentatively, D is TRBD1 (5 bases). Germline V gene lookup returns CDR1 SEHNR and CDR2 FQNEAQ (reference sequence). Trimming pared 5 bases from V and 1 base from J, leaving 15 bases between. CDR3 length equals 16 residues. The DNA for the CDR3 is TGTGCCAGCAGCCCCAGCAGGGTACCGTCTGGAAACACCATATATTTT. Translation gives CASSPSRVPSGNTIYF.

A few counts support this clone. The chain uses TRBV18 and TRBJ2-5; D is perhaps TRBD1 (5 bases). Germline CDR1 is KGHSH and CDR2 is LQKENI. This CDR3 contains 14 residues. Trimming stripped 1 base from V and 4 bases from J, with 10 bases between. The CDR3 region is CASSPQGIAETQYF. Here the CDR3 DNA reads TGTGCCAGCTCACCACAGGGGATAGCAGAGACCCAGTACTTC.

The chain joins TRBV25-1 to TRBJ2-2; D call uncertain. The germline V gene encodes CDR1 MGHDK and CDR2 SYGVNS. The V and J ends lost 1 base and 5 bases respectively, with 5 bases between them. This CDR3 contains 13 residues. The CDR3 nucleotides are TGTGCCAGCAGTGAATCCGTTACCGGGGAGCTGTTTTTT. It yields the protein CASSESVTGELFF.

The J gene is TRBJ1-2, the V gene TRBV4-2; D is ambiguous. V was pared by 6 bases and J by 6 bases, with 26 bases between. Germline CDR1 and CDR2: LGHNA and YNFKEQ. The CDR3 length is 17 residues. CDR3 sequence: CASRTRERDGYLDGYTF. CDR3 coding DNA: TGTGCCAGCAGAACTCGGGAAAGGGATGGGTATTTGGATGGCTACACCTTC.

The V gene is TRBV30, the J gene TRBJ2-7; 12 bases align to TRBD1. V gave up 6 bases and J gave up 10 bases; unmatched junction bases: 4. CDR1 is GTSNPN and CDR2 is SVGIG in the germline V gene (reference sequence). The CDR3 loop spans 11 amino acids. CDR3 residues: CACGGQGAQYF. The CDR3 region has the DNA TGTGCCTGTGGGGGACAGGGGGCCCAGTACTTC. Using reference TRBV30 and TRBJ2-7 for the parts outside the CDR3, the full variable domain is SQTIHQWPATLVQPVGSPLSLECTVEGTSNPNLYWYRQAAGRGLQLLFYSVGIGQISSEVPQNLSASRPQDRQFILSSKKLLLSDSGFYLCACGGQGAQYFGPGTRLTVT.